This TCR beta chain was observed in a study of immune heterogeneity within non-small cell lung tumors. Findings and caveats of the study: Multiple tumor sites within a patient showed recurrence of identical dominant CDR3 beta clonotypes; site-unique high-frequency clones were present as well. Some T-cell receptor beta clonotypes occurred at high frequency. These high-frequency clonotypes were largely distinct between individual patients.

This CDR3 spans 11 amino acids. Germline CDR1 is DFQATT and CDR2 is SNEGSKA (reference sequence). With 7 bases removed from V and 0 bases from J, the gap between germline ends came to 6 bases. Bulk tumor gDNA, 550 to 750 ng per sample, served as the TCR template. Multiple widely separated biopsies were taken from each primary tumor at surgery. Patients underwent curative surgery for non-small cell lung cancer (untreated and newly diagnosed). The study drew donors from newly diagnosed non-small cell lung cancer patients having surgery with curative intent. TCR beta CDR3 amplification used multiplex PCR with 32 V and 13 J primers. TCRdb used MiXCR to reprocess the multiplex PCR reads, holding one entry per CDR3 protein. The sample carries approximately 11,000 distinct CDR3 sequences, about 20% recorded once. With respect to this clonotype: Antigen specificity is unknown.

The sequenced sample consisted of lung tumor tissue. J is TRBJ2-5 and V is TRBV20-1, with D uncertain. The TCR comes from a man in his sixties with non-small cell lung cancer. This CDR3 is CSGQDQETQYF. CDR3 in DNA: TGCAGTGGGCAGGACCAAGAGACCCAGTACTTC.